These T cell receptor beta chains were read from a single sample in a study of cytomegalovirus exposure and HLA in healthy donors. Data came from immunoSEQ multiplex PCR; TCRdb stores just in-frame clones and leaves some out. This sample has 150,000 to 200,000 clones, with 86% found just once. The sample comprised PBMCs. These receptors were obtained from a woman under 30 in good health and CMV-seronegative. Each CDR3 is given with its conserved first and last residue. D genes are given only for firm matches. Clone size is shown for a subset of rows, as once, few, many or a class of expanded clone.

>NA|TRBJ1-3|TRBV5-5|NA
TGTGCCCGCCACACGGCAGGGACTGGAAACACCATATATTTT
CARHTAGTGNTIYF
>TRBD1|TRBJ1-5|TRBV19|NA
TGTGCCAGTTCGGACAGGGGGGTTCAGCCCCAGCATTTT
CASSDRGVQPQHF
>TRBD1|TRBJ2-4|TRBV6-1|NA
TGTGCCAGCAGTGGACAGGGGCCTCTACCCAAAAACATTCAGTACTTC
CASSGQGPLPKNIQYF
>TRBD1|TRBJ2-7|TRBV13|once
TGTGCCAGCAGCTTAGTAGGGACAGGGGTCTACGAGCAGTACTTC
CASSLVGTGVYEQYF
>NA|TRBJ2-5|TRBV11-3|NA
TGTGCCAGCAGCCGACGTCAGGGGGGTGAAGAGACCCAGTACTTC
CASSRRQGGEETQYF
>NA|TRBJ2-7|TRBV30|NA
TGTGCCTGGAGTAAGAAGGGCCCAACGCGGGCCTACGAGCAGTACTTC
CAWSKKGPTRAYEQYF
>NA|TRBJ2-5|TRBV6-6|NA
TGTGCCAGCAGTACAGGGTTATACCAAGAGACCCAGTACTTC
CASSTGLYQETQYF
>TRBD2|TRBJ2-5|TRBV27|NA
TGTGCCAGCAGTCAAGTCCGAAGCGGGGGGGTCAACCAAGAGACCCAGTACTTC
CASSQVRSGGVNQETQYF
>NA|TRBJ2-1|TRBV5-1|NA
TGCGCCAGCAGCTTGTCGAGCGTTCGGCCTAATGAGCAGTTCTTC
CASSLSSVRPNEQFF
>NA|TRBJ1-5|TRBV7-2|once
TGTGCCAGCAGCTTAGATCCGGGGGGCTATCAGCCCCAGCATTTT
CASSLDPGGYQPQHF
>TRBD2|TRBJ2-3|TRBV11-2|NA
TGTGCCAGCAGCCCGAGACTAGCGGGAGGGGACCCCACAGATACGCAGTATTTT
CASSPRLAGGDPTDTQYF
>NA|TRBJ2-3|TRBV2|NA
TGTGCCAGCAGTGACTTACAGGGAGGGTCCACAGATACGCAGTATTTT
CASSDLQGGSTDTQYF
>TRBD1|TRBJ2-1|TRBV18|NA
TGTGCCAGCTCACGGTACCAGGGGGTAGATAATGAGCAGTTCTTC
CASSRYQGVDNEQFF
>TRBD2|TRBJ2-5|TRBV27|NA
TGTGCCAGCGCCTGGGCGGGACTAGCGGGAGAGGGGGCAGAGACCCAGTACTTC
CASAWAGLAGEGAETQYF
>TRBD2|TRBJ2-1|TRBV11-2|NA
TGTGCCAGCAGCTCAGCCGGGACTAGCGGCAATGAGCAGTTCTTC
CASSSAGTSGNEQFF
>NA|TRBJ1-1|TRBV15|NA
TGTGCCACCAGCAGAGATTCCGCTTTCAGTGAAAGGAACACTGAAGCTTTCTTT
CATSRDSAFSERNTEAFF
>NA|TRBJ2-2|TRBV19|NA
TGTGCCACCTCTCTAGTTGGGTCTCGCACCGGGGAGCTGTTTTTT
CATSLVGSRTGELFF
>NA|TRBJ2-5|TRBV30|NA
TGTGCCTGGAGAGGTTCTGGCTCAAGGGGGACCCAGTACTTC
CAWRGSGSRGTQYF
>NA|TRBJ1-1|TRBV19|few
TGTGCCAGTAGTATTTCGTTGAACACTGAAGCTTTCTTT
CASSISLNTEAFF
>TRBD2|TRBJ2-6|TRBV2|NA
TGTGCCAGCGACCGACTAGCGGGAATCTCTGGGGCCAACGTCCTGACTTTC
CASDRLAGISGANVLTF
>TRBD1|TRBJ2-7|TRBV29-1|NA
TGCAGCGCTCGACAGGGTGGGAACGAGCAGTACTTC
CSARQGGNEQYF
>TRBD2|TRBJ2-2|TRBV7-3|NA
TGTGCCAGCAGCTTAAGGACTAGCGAGACCGGGGAGCTGTTTTTT
CASSLRTSETGELFF
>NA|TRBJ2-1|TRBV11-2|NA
TGTGCCAGCAGCTTAGGGTACAGGGAGCCCGTGCCGTTCTTC
CASSLGYREPVPFF
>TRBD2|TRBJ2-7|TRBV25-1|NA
TGTGCCAGCAGTGGGCCGGCGGGGGTCACCTACGAGCAGTACTTC
CASSGPAGVTYEQYF
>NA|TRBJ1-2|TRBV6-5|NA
TGTGCCAGCACTCCACATGTTGGACAGAACTATGGCTACACCTTC
CASTPHVGQNYGYTF
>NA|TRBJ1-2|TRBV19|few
TGTGCCAGTAGTATAGGGCGGGGGAACTATGGCTACACCTTC
CASSIGRGNYGYTF
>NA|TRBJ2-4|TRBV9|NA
TGTGCCAGCAGCGTGGGAGAAAACATTCAGTACTTC
CASSVGENIQYF
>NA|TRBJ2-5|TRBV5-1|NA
TGCGCCAGTCGAACGGAGGGGGGGCAAGAGACCCAGTACTTC
CASRTEGGQETQYF
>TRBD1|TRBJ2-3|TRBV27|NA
TGTGCCAGCAGTTTAAACAGGGGGACAGATACGCAGTATTTT
CASSLNRGTDTQYF
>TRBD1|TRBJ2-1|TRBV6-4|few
TGTGCCAGCAGTGACGGACAGGGGGCGAATGAGCAGTTCTTC
CASSDGQGANEQFF
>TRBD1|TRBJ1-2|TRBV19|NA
TGTGCCAGTAGTCCCAGAGGCCGTGGACAGGGTGAAAAGTATGGCTACACCTTC
CASSPRGRGQGEKYGYTF
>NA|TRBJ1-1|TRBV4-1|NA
TGCGCCAGCAGCCCCCAACAGGGGAACACTGAAGCTTTCTTT
CASSPQQGNTEAFF
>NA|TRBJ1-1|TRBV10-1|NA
TGCGCCAGCGGAGCTCACATTTTTTTGAACACTGAAGCTTTCTTT
CASGAHIFLNTEAFF
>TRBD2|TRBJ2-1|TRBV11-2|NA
TGTGCCAGCCGACTAGCGGGAGTCGGCTACAATGAGCAGTTCTTC
CASRLAGVGYNEQFF
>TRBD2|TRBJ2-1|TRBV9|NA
TGTGCCAGCAGCGTAGACCAGCGGGAGAGAAATGAGCAGTTCTTC
CASSVDQRERNEQFF
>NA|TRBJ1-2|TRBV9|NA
TGTGCCAGCAGCGTAGAAGACAGTGCTAACTATGGCTACACCTTC
CASSVEDSANYGYTF
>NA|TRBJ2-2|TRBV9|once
TGTGCCAGCGAACTCAGGCCCGGGGAGCTGTTTTTT
CASELRPGELFF
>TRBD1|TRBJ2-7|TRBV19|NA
TGTGCCACCCGTGTAAGGGGACAGAGCTCCTACGAGCAGTACTTC
CATRVRGQSSYEQYF
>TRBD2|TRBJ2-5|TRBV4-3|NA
TGCGCCAGCAGCCAAGAGGGGCGGACTAGCGAGACCCAGTACTTC
CASSQEGRTSETQYF
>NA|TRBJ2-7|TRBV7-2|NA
TGTGCCAGCAGCTTACCTAGGGACTTACCTATCTACGAGCAGTACTTC
CASSLPRDLPIYEQYF
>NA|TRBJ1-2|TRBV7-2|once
TGTGCCAGCAGCTTTTCGGGTAACAGGGCGGCTAATGGCTACACCTTC
CASSFSGNRAANGYTF
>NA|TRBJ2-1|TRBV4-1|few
TGCGCCAGCAGCCACCGACCCTTTTACCCCGAAGGCGGGAATGAGCAGTTCTTC
CASSHRPFYPEGGNEQFF
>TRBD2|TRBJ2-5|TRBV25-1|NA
TGTGCCACCGGTGACGCCGGGGGGACGGAGACCCAGTACTTC
CATGDAGGTETQYF
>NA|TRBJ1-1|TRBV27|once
TGTGCCAGCAGCCCACGGGGAGTCACTGAAGCTTTCTTT
CASSPRGVTEAFF
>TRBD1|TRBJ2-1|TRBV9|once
TGTGCCAGCAGCGTAGCGGGACAGGGGGATTATGAGCAGTTCTTC
CASSVAGQGDYEQFF
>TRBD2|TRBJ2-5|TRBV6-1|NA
TGTGCCAGCAGTCCTATTACTAGCGGTCAAGAGACCCAGTACTTC
CASSPITSGQETQYF
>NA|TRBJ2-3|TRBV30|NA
TGTGCCTGGAGCCCGGGCGGCCGGGGGAGCACAGATACGCAGTATTTT
CAWSPGGRGSTDTQYF
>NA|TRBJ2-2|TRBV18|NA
TGTGCCAGCTCACCACCCGGGGCAGGGTCCCCGGGGGACACCGGGGAGCTGTTTTTT
CASSPPGAGSPGDTGELFF
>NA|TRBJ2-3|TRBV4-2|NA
TGTGCCAGCAGCCAAGGGGCCCTCGGTGACAGGCAGTATTTT
CASSQGALGDRQYF
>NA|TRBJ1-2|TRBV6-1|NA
TGTGCCAGCAGTGAAGCGGTACAGGGACGGGGCTACACCTTC
CASSEAVQGRGYTF
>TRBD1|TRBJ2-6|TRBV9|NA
TGTGCCAGCAGCCTCCAAAAATGGGGGACAGGTTTCTCTGGGGCCAACGTCCTGACTTTC
CASSLQKWGTGFSGANVLTF
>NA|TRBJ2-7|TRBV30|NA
TGTGCCTGGAGTGATAGAGGGAACGAGCAGTACTTC
CAWSDRGNEQYF
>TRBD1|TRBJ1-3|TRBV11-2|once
TGTGCCAGCACTCCCGGACAGGGTAGAACTGGAAACACCATATATTTT
CASTPGQGRTGNTIYF
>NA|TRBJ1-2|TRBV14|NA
TGTGCCAGCAGCCATCGGCGGGCTAACTATGGCTACACCTTC
CASSHRRANYGYTF